This T cell receptor (beta chain) is from a study of CDR3 diversity in severe acne. In TCRdb, the PCR reads were re-called with MiXCR into one record per CDR3 protein. The sample carries some 85,000 distinct CDR3 sequences, 49% recorded once. In regard to this clonotype: Likely a read error: the CDR3 ends without its conserved phenylalanine or tryptophan.

This receptor was obtained from a male donor with severe acne vulgaris. Sequenced material: blood.

The CDR3 DNA is TGTGCCAGCAGCCGGGTGGGGCTAGCGGGAGATCACGAGCAGTACTCC. Protein sequence: CASSRVGLAGDHEQYS. The rearrangement joins TRBV7-9 to TRBJ2-7; 10 nucleotides line up with TRBD2. Germline V gene data show CDR1 as SEHNR and CDR2 as FQNEAQ (reference sequence). This CDR3 comprises 16 residues. V dropped 5 bases and J dropped 5; count of bases not matched to a gene: 12.